This is a list of T cell receptor beta chains from one sample in a study of CD8 T cells in Susac syndrome. TCRdb ran MiXCR on the immunoSEQ multiplex PCR reads and lists one entry per CDR3 protein. This sample has around 45,000 distinct CDR3 sequences, with roughly 93% found just once. The specimen sequenced was CD8+ T cells from PBMCs. The receptors derive from a human donor in good health. The CDR3 runs from the conserved cysteine through the conserved F or W. D genes are given only for firm matches. Clone size, where shown, is once, few, many, or a class for clones that have expanded.

v_gene: TRBV2
abundance: NA
d_gene: TRBD2
j_gene: TRBJ2-1
CDR3aa: CASSEAGGSDEQFF

v_gene: TRBV7-7
abundance: NA
d_gene: TRBD1
j_gene: TRBJ2-5
CDR3aa: CASSFRTGGFETQYF

v_gene: TRBV28
abundance: NA
d_gene: NA
j_gene: TRBJ2-7
CDR3aa: CASSLSGKYYEQYF

v_gene: TRBV20-1
abundance: NA
d_gene: TRBD2
j_gene: TRBJ2-5
CDR3aa: CSAQTSGRAETQYF

v_gene: TRBV2
abundance: NA
d_gene: TRBD2
j_gene: TRBJ2-3
CDR3aa: CASRGTSDPGDTQYF

v_gene: TRBV5-1
abundance: NA
d_gene: TRBD1
j_gene: TRBJ2-7
CDR3aa: CASSPGQGINEQYF

v_gene: TRBV29-1
abundance: few
d_gene: NA
j_gene: TRBJ2-1
CDR3aa: CSATGGSYNEQFF

v_gene: TRBV6-4
abundance: NA
d_gene: TRBD2
j_gene: TRBJ2-3
CDR3aa: CASSDSREADTQYF

v_gene: TRBV20-1
abundance: once
d_gene: TRBD2
j_gene: TRBJ2-2
CDR3aa: CSARGGLAATGELFF

v_gene: TRBV24-1
abundance: NA
d_gene: NA
j_gene: TRBJ2-1
CDR3aa: CATSDWQGNEQFF

v_gene: TRBV5-6
abundance: NA
d_gene: NA
j_gene: TRBJ1-1
CDR3aa: CASSPRHEVTEAFF

v_gene: TRBV20-1
abundance: NA
d_gene: TRBD1
j_gene: TRBJ1-1
CDR3aa: CSAPDRVGNTEAFF

v_gene: TRBV27
abundance: NA
d_gene: TRBD1
j_gene: TRBJ1-1
CDR3aa: CASSLIGGANTEAFF

v_gene: TRBV30
abundance: NA
d_gene: NA
j_gene: TRBJ2-7
CDR3aa: CAWSPTVTSYEQYF

v_gene: TRBV29-1
abundance: NA
d_gene: TRBD2
j_gene: TRBJ2-2
CDR3aa: CSVEGEGSYSGELFF

v_gene: TRBV28
abundance: NA
d_gene: TRBD1
j_gene: TRBJ2-3
CDR3aa: CASSRTGADTQYF

v_gene: TRBV7-6
abundance: NA
d_gene: TRBD2
j_gene: TRBJ2-3
CDR3aa: CASSLGLAGTDTQYF

v_gene: TRBV27
abundance: NA
d_gene: NA
j_gene: TRBJ2-2
CDR3aa: CASSPLWLENTGELFF

v_gene: TRBV29-1
abundance: NA
d_gene: NA
j_gene: TRBJ2-7
CDR3aa: CSNPWEQYF

v_gene: TRBV5-6
abundance: once
d_gene: NA
j_gene: TRBJ2-1
CDR3aa: CASSWGENEQFF

v_gene: TRBV2
abundance: once
d_gene: NA
j_gene: TRBJ2-2
CDR3aa: CASSSYGELFF

v_gene: TRBV3-1
abundance: NA
d_gene: NA
j_gene: TRBJ2-1
CDR3aa: CASSQVPRDTNNEQFF

v_gene: TRBV29-1
abundance: NA
d_gene: NA
j_gene: TRBJ2-2
CDR3aa: CSAGQNTGELFF

v_gene: TRBV15
abundance: once
d_gene: NA
j_gene: TRBJ2-5
CDR3aa: CATGRHGVSQETQYF

v_gene: TRBV19
abundance: NA
d_gene: NA
j_gene: TRBJ2-7
CDR3aa: CASSPGLSYEQYF